This is a list of T cell receptor beta chains from one sample in a study of CD8 T cells in Susac syndrome. TCRdb used MiXCR to reprocess the immunoSEQ multiplex PCR reads, holding one entry per CDR3 protein. Of about 53,000 distinct CDR3 sequences detected, about 95% appear once; the ten largest clones hold 0.75%. The specimen was CD8+ T cells from PBMCs. The receptors stem from a human donor with Susac syndrome. Both conserved end residues are part of each CDR3. A D gene is named only where the DNA matches it firmly. Clone size, where shown, is once, few, many, or a class for clones that have expanded.

abundance: NA
v_gene: TRBV20-1
j_gene: TRBJ1-1
d_gene: NA
CDR3aa: CSASWQGDTEAFF

abundance: NA
v_gene: TRBV6-1
j_gene: TRBJ2-1
d_gene: TRBD2
CDR3aa: CASSRTSGGPLWNEQFF

abundance: NA
v_gene: TRBV21-1
j_gene: TRBJ1-3
d_gene: NA
CDR3aa: CASSKDLAGTSGNTIYF

abundance: NA
v_gene: TRBV3-1
j_gene: TRBJ2-6
d_gene: NA
CDR3aa: CASTPNSHSGANVLTF

abundance: NA
v_gene: TRBV4-1
j_gene: TRBJ2-1
d_gene: TRBD1
CDR3aa: CASSPQGAYNEQFF

abundance: NA
v_gene: TRBV9
j_gene: TRBJ2-5
d_gene: NA
CDR3aa: CASSASTGPETQYF

abundance: NA
v_gene: TRBV5-8
j_gene: TRBJ2-3
d_gene: TRBD1
CDR3aa: CASSPGQGPYTDTQYF

abundance: NA
v_gene: TRBV20-1
j_gene: TRBJ1-2
d_gene: NA
CDR3aa: CTSSFQGIYGYTF

abundance: NA
v_gene: TRBV3-1
j_gene: TRBJ2-5
d_gene: NA
CDR3aa: CASSQDRRGLTQYF

abundance: NA
v_gene: TRBV12-3/TRBV12-4
j_gene: TRBJ2-1
d_gene: NA
CDR3aa: CASSFKGTNEQFF

abundance: once
v_gene: TRBV7-9
j_gene: TRBJ2-2
d_gene: NA
CDR3aa: CASSLDSNTGELFF

abundance: NA
v_gene: TRBV4-1
j_gene: TRBJ2-1
d_gene: TRBD2
CDR3aa: CASSQRLAGTSYNEQFF

abundance: once
v_gene: TRBV4-1
j_gene: TRBJ1-5
d_gene: NA
CDR3aa: CASSQDPFPGQPQHF

abundance: NA
v_gene: TRBV19
j_gene: TRBJ2-5
d_gene: NA
CDR3aa: CASSIGTGLEETQYF

abundance: NA
v_gene: TRBV4-3
j_gene: TRBJ2-2
d_gene: TRBD2
CDR3aa: CASSRAGYNTGELFF

abundance: NA
v_gene: TRBV20-1
j_gene: TRBJ2-1
d_gene: TRBD2
CDR3aa: CSARSVAGAFFYNEQFF

abundance: NA
v_gene: TRBV12-3/TRBV12-4
j_gene: TRBJ2-5
d_gene: TRBD2
CDR3aa: CASSLGLAKETQYF

abundance: NA
v_gene: TRBV30
j_gene: TRBJ2-2
d_gene: NA
CDR3aa: CAWSSLGTGELFF

abundance: NA
v_gene: TRBV20-1
j_gene: TRBJ2-1
d_gene: TRBD1
CDR3aa: CSAGDRQNDYNEQFF

abundance: NA
v_gene: TRBV4-2
j_gene: TRBJ1-5
d_gene: NA
CDR3aa: CASSRGVGSNQPQHF

abundance: NA
v_gene: TRBV29-1
j_gene: TRBJ2-7
d_gene: NA
CDR3aa: CSVWDGNNYEQYF

abundance: NA
v_gene: TRBV28
j_gene: TRBJ2-5
d_gene: NA
CDR3aa: CASSRFGYETQYF

abundance: NA
v_gene: TRBV20-1
j_gene: TRBJ1-1
d_gene: NA
CDR3aa: CSAPGIEYTEAFF

abundance: NA
v_gene: TRBV9
j_gene: TRBJ1-6
d_gene: TRBD1
CDR3aa: CASGYTGGAYSPLHF

abundance: NA
v_gene: TRBV6-5
j_gene: TRBJ1-1
d_gene: NA
CDR3aa: CASSYSLGLDTEAFF

abundance: NA
v_gene: TRBV29-1
j_gene: TRBJ2-2
d_gene: NA
CDR3aa: CSVGAATNTGELFF

abundance: NA
v_gene: TRBV5-4
j_gene: TRBJ2-2
d_gene: TRBD1
CDR3aa: CASSPGPGTGTGELFF

abundance: NA
v_gene: TRBV7-2
j_gene: TRBJ2-7
d_gene: TRBD1
CDR3aa: CASSFRTGEQYF

abundance: NA
v_gene: TRBV30
j_gene: TRBJ1-2
d_gene: NA
CDR3aa: CAWSVLEGVGGYTF

abundance: NA
v_gene: TRBV5-6
j_gene: TRBJ2-2
d_gene: NA
CDR3aa: CATGTYNTGELFF

abundance: NA
v_gene: TRBV19
j_gene: TRBJ1-4
d_gene: NA
CDR3aa: CASSWTANEKLFF

abundance: once
v_gene: TRBV7-2
j_gene: TRBJ1-5
d_gene: NA
CDR3aa: CASSLGGPSNQPQHF